This paragraph covers one T cell receptor beta chain sequence. Its antigen is unknown. The sample comes from a study of CD8+CD57+ T cells in acquired aplastic anemia. The authors sequenced patients whose flow cytometry had shown CD8+CD57+ cell expansion. The patients all had a severe acquired aplastic anemia diagnosis. The length of the CDR3 is 16 residues. Germline V gene lookup returns CDR1 LGHNA and CDR2 YSLEER. V shed 1 base and J shed 3 bases, with 16 bases lying between them. Researchers used genomic DNA as the template to profile TCR beta VDJ and CDR3. TCRdb reprocessed the reads with MiXCR, giving one entry per CDR3 protein. The sample records about 160,000 distinct CDR3 sequences, 71% being singletons. Study outcomes and limitations: Both patients and controls carried the same twenty-nine CD8+ CDR3 sequences.

The V and J genes are TRBV4-3 and TRBJ2-7; perhaps D is TRBD1 or TRBD2 (5 bases each). The clonotype was recovered from a human donor with aplastic anemia. The specimen sequenced was sorted CD4+, CD8+, or CD8+CD57+ T cells (not recorded which) from PBMCs. The DNA for the CDR3 is TGCGCCAGCAGCCAAGCCTCGGGGCCGGCAAACTACGAGCAGTACTTC. It is translated as CASSQASGPANYEQYF.